This TCR beta chain was retrieved from a study of shared clonotypes between healthy human individuals. Turning to the study itself: Each donor had three CD4 naive, three CD4 memory, two CD8 naive and one CD8 memory plate.

Original processing methods: Because ImmunoSEQ provided only junction sequences with no quality scores, the filtering differed. TCRdb's copy holds only in-frame clones and misses some; the assay was immunoSEQ multiplex PCR. V and J calls and clone size are copied from that table; D and trimming were computed from the DNA. The data contain about 870,000 clones, over 90% of them singletons. CDR3 size: 11 residues. CDR1 is SNHLY and CDR2 is FYNNEI in the germline V gene. V dropped 5 bases and J dropped 3 bases, with 5 bases sitting between them. The naive CD8 subset, CD45RO-negative cells positively selected for CCR7, excluded terminally differentiated effector memory CD45RA+ cells. A note on this clone: Other DNA sequences of this sample code for an identical CDR3.

Sample: naive CD8+ T cells sorted from blood. The V call is TRBV2, the J call TRBJ2-7, with D perhaps matching TRBD2 (5 bases). The source is a man aged 30 to 45 in good health. The CDR3 region has the DNA TGTGCCAGCAGTACTAGCTACGAGCAGTACTTC. Its translation: CASSTSYEQYF.